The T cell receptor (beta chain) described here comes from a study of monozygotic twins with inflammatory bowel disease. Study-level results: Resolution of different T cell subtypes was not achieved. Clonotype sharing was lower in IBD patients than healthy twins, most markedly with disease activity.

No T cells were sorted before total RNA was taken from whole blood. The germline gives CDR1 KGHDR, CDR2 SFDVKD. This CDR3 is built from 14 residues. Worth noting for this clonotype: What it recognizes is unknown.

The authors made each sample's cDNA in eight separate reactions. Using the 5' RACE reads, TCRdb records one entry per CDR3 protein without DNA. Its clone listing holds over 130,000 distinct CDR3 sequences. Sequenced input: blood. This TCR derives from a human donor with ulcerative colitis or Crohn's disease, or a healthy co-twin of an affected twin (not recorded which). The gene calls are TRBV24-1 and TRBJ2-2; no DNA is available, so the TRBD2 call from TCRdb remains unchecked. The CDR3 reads CATGSSGGTGELFF.